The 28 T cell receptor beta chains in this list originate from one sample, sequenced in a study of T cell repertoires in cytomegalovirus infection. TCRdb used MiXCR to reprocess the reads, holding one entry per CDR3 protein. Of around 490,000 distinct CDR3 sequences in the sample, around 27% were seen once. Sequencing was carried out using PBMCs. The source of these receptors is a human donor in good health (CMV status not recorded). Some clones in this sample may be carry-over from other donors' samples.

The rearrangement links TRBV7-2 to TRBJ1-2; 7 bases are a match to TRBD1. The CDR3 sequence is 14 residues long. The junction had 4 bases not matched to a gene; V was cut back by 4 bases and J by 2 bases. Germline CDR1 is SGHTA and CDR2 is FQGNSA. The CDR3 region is CASSYDRENYGYTF. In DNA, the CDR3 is TGTGCCAGCAGCTACGACAGGGAAAACTATGGCTACACCTTC.

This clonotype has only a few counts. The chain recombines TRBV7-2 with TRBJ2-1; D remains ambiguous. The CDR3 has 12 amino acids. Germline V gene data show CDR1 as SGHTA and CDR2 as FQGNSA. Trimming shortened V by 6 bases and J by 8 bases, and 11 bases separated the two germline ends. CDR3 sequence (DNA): TGTGCCAGCAGTCTCCTTGGCTATGAGCAGTTCTTC. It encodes CASSLLGYEQFF.

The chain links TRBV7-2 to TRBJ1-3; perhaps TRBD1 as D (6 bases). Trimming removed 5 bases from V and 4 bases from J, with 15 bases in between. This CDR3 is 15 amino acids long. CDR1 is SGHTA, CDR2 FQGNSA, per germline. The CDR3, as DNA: TGTGCCAGCAGCGTAGTTACAGGGCTCGGAAACACCATATATTTT. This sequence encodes CASSVVTGLGNTIYF.

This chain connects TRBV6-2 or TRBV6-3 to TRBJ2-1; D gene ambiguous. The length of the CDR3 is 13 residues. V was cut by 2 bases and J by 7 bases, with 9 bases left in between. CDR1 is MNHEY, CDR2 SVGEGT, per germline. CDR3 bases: TGTGCCAGCAGTTACCTACCAAGGAATGAGCAGTTCTTC. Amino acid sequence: CASSYLPRNEQFF.

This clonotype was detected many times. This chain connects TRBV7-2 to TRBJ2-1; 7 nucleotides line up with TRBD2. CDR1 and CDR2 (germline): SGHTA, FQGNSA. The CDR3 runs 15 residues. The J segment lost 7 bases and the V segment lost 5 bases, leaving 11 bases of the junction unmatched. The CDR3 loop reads CASSLAASGWNEQFF. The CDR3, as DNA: TGTGCCAGCAGCCTGGCGGCTAGCGGCTGGAATGAGCAGTTCTTC.

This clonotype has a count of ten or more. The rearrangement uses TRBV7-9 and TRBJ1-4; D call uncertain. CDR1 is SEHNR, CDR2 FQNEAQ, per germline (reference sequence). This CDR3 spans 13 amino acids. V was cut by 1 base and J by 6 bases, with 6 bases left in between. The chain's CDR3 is CASSLVAYEKLFF. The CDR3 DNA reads TGTGCCAGCAGCTTAGTGGCCTATGAAAAACTGTTTTTT.

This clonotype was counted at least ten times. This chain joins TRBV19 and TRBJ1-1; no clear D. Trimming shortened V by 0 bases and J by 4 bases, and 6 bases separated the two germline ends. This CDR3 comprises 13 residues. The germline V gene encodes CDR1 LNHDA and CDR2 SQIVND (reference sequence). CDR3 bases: TGTGCCAGTAGTATAGATCCCATCACTGAAGCTTTCTTT. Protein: CASSIDPITEAFF.

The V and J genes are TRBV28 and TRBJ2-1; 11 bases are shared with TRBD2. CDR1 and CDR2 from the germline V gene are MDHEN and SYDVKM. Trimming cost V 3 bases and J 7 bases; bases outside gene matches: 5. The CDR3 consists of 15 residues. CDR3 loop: CASSFGGLAANEQFF. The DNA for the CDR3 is TGTGCCAGCAGTTTCGGGGGACTAGCGGCAAATGAGCAGTTCTTC.

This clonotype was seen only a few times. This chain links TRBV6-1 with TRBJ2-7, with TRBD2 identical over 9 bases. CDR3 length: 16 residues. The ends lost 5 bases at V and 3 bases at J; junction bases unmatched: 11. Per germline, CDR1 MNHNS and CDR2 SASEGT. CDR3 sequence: CASSYRGGRGGYEQYV. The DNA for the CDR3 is TGTGCCAGCAGTTACCGGGGCGGGAGGGGCGGCTACGAGCAGTACGTC.

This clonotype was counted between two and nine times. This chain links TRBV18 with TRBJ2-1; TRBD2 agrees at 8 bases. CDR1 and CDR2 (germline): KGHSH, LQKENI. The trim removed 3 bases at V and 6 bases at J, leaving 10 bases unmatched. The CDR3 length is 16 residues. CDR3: CASSPPSGRMGNEQFF. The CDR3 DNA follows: TGTGCCAGCTCACCCCCAAGCGGGAGAATGGGCAATGAGCAGTTCTTC. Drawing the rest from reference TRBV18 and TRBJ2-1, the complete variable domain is NAGVMQNPRHLVRRRGQEARLRCSPMKGHSHVYWYRQLPEEGLKFMVYLQKENIIDESGMPKERFSAEFPKEGPSILRIQQVVRGDSAAYFCASSPPSGRMGNEQFFGPGTRLTVL.

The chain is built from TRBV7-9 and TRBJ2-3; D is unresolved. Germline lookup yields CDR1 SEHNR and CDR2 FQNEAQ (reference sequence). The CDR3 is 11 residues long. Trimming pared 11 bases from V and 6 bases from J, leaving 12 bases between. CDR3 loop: CAGIFLDTQYF. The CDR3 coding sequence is TGTGCCGGTATCTTCCTGGATACGCAGTATTTT.

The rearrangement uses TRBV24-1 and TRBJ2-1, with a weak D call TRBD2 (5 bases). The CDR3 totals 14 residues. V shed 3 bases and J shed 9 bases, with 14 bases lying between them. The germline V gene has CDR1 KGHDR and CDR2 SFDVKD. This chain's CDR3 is CATSDPPLSGEQFF. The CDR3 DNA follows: TGTGCCACCAGTGATCCACCCCTAAGCGGTGAGCAGTTCTTC.

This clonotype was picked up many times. The CDR3 protein is CASSDPTREQYF. The CDR3 nucleotides read TGTGCCAGCAGTGACCCCACTAGAGAGCAGTACTTC. The rearrangement joins TRBV6-2 or TRBV6-3 to TRBJ2-7, with a possible D match to TRBD2 (5 bases). V was cut by 5 bases and J by 7 bases, with 12 bases left in between. Germline-derived CDR1 and CDR2 are MNHEY and SVGEGT. This CDR3 has 12 residues.

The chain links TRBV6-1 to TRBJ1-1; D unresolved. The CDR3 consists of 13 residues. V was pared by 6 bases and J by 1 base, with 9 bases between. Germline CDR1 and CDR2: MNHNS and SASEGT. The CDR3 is CASRGWSNTEAFF. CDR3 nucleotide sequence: TGTGCCAGCAGGGGGTGGTCGAACACTGAAGCTTTCTTT.

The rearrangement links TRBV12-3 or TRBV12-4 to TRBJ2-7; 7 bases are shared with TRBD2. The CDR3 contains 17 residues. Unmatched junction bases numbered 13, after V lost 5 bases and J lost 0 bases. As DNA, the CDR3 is TGTGCCAGCAGTCCCATATTAGCGGGCTCGACCTCCTACGAGCAGTACTTC. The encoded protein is CASSPILAGSTSYEQYF.

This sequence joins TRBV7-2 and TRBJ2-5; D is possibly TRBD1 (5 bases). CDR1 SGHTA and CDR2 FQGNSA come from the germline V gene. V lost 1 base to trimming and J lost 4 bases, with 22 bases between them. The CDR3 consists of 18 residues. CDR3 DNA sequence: TGTGCCAGCAGCTTAGAGGCCCTCGGTAGGGGAATACGAGAGACCCAGTACTTC. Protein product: CASSLEALGRGIRETQYF.

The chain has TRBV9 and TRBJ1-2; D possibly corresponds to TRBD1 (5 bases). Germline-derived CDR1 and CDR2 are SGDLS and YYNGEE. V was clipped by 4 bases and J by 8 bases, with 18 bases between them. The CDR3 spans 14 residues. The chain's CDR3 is CASSPDTKTGGYTF. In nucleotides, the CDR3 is TGTGCCAGCAGCCCGGACACGAAAACGGGAGGCTACACCTTC.

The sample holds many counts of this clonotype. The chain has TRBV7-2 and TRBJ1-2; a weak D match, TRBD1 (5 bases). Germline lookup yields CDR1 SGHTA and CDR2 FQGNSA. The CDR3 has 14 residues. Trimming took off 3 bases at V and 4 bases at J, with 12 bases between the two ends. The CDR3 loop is CASSFDGTSYGYTF. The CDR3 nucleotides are TGTGCCAGCAGCTTTGACGGGACCTCCTATGGCTACACCTTC. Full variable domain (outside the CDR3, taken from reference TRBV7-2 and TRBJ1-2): GAGVSQSPSNKVTEKGKDVELRCDPISGHTALYWYRQSLGQGLEFLIYFQGNSAPDKSGLPSDRFSAERTGGSVSTLTIQRTQQEDSAVYLCASSFDGTSYGYTFGSGTRLTVV.

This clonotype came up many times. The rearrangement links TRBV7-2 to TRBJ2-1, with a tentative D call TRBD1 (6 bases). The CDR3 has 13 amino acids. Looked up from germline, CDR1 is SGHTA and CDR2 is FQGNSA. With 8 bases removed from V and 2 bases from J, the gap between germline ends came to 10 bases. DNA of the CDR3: TGTGCCAGCCGAGGGGGAGCCTACAATGAGCAGTTCTTC. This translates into CASRGGAYNEQFF.

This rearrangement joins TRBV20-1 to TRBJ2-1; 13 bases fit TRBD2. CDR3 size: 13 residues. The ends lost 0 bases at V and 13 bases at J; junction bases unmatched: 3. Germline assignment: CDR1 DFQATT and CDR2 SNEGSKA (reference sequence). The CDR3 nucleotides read TGCAGTGCTAGAGAAGGACTAGCGGGAGTACAGTTCTTC. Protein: CSAREGLAGVQFF.

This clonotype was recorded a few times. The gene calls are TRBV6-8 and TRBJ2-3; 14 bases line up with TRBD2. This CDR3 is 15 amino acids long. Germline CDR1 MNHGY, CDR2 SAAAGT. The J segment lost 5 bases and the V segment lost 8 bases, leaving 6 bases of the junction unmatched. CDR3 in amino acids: CASGGTSGSGDTQYF. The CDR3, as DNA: TGTGCCAGCGGCGGGACTAGCGGGAGCGGAGATACGCAGTATTTT.

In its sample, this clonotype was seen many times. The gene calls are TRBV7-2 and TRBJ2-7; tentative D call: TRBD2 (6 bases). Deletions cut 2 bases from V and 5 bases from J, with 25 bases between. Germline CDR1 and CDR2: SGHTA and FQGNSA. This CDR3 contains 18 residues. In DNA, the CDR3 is TGTGCCAGCAGCTTAACTCTGCCTCGGGGGTCCTTTGGAAACGAGCAGTACTTC. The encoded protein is CASSLTLPRGSFGNEQYF.

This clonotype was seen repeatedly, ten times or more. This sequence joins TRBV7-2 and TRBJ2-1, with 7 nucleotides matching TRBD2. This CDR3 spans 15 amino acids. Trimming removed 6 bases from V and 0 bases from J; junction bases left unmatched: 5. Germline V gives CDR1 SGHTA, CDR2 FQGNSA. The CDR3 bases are TGTGCCAGCAGAGCCGGGACTACCTCCTACAATGAGCAGTTCTTC. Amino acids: CASRAGTTSYNEQFF.

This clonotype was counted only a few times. The CDR3 protein is CASSFDGQGRTGELFF. The CDR3 nucleotides are TGTGCCAGCAGCTTTGACGGACAGGGGAGGACCGGGGAGCTGTTTTTT. This chain links TRBV7-9 with TRBJ2-2; 9 nucleotides align to TRBD1. CDR3 size: 16 residues. Losses at the gene ends were 3 bases for V and 5 bases for J; bases not matched to a gene: 7. Germline V gene sequence: CDR1 SEHNR, CDR2 FQNEAQ (reference sequence).

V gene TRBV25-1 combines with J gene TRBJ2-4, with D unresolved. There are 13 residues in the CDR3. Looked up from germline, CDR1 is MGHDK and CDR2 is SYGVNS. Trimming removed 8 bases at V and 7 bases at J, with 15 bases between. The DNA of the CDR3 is TGTGCCAGCGAGGACGCGCATCTGAACATTCAGTACTTC. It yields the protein CASEDAHLNIQYF.

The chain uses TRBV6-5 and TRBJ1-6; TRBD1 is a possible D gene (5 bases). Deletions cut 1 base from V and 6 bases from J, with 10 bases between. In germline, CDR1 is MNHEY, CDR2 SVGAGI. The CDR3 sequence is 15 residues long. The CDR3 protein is CASSYWDEANSPLHF. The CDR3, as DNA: TGTGCCAGCAGTTACTGGGACGAAGCTAATTCACCCCTCCACTTT.

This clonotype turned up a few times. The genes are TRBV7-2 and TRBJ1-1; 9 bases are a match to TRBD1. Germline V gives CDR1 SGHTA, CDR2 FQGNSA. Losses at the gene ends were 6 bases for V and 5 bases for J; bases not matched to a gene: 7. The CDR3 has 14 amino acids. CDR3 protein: CASRRDRVGTEAFF. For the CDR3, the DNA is TGTGCCAGCAGGCGGGACAGGGTGGGGACTGAAGCTTTCTTT.

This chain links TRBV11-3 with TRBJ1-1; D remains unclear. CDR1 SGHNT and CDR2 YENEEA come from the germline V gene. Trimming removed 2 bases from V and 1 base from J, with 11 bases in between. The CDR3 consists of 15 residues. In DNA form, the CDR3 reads TGTGCCAGCAGCTTATGGGCTCGGAAGAACACTGAAGCTTTCTTT. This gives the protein CASSLWARKNTEAFF.